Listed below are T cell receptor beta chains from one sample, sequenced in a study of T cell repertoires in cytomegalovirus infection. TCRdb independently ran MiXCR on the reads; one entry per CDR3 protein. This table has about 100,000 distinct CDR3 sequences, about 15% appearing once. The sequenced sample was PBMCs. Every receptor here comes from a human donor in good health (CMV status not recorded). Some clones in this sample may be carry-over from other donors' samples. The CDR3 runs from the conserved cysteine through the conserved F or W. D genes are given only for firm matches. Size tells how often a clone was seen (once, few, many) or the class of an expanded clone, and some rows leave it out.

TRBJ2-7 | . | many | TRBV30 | TGTGCCTGGAGTGTCGGCTACGTGCCCTACGAGCAGTACTTC | CAWSVGYVPYEQYF
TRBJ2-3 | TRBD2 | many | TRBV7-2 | TGTGCCAGCAGCCGGGGTGGGACTAGCGGCCAGGGGGGGCAGTATTTT | CASSRGGTSGQGGQYF
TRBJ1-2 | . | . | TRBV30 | TGTGCCTGGAGTGTAGGCAGGGGTTATGGCTACACCTTC | CAWSVGRGYGYTF
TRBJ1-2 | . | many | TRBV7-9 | TGTGCCAGCAGCTTATCCGGGGCGGAGGGCTACACCTTC | CASSLSGAEGYTF
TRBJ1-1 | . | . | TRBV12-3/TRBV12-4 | TGTGCCAGCAGTCCGGCGGGCACTGAAGCTTTCTTT | CASSPAGTEAFF
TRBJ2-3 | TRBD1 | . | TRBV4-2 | TGTGCCAGCAGCCCACAGGGGGCAGGAGATACGCAGTATTTT | CASSPQGAGDTQYF
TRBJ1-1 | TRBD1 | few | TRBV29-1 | TGCAGCGTTGGCGGGGCTGGACAGGGAAAAACTGAAGCTTTCTTT | CSVGGAGQGKTEAFF
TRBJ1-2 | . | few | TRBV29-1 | TGCAGCCAAACGGGCCATCGCTATGGCTACACCTTC | CSQTGHRYGYTF
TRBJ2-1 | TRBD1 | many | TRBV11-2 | TGTGCCAGCAGCTCTCCAAACAGGGGGAGGCAGTTCTTC | CASSSPNRGRQFF
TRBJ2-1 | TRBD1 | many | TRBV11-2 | TGTGCCAGCAGCACAGTTGGACAGGGGTCCTACAATGAGCAGTTCTTC | CASSTVGQGSYNEQFF
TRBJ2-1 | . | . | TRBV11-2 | TGTGCCAGCAGCTTTAATCAGGGGGGGTACAATGAGCAGTTCTTC | CASSFNQGGYNEQFF
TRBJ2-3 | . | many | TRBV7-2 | TGTGCCAGCAGCTTCCTAGCTTACACAGATACGCAGTATTTT | CASSFLAYTDTQYF
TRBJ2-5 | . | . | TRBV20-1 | TGCAGTGCTAGAGAACCCTCCGGGCGGGCCCAGTACTTC | CSAREPSGRAQYF
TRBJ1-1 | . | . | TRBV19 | TGTGCCAGTAGTAGATCCGGACAGTTGAACACTGAAGCTTTCTTT | CASSRSGQLNTEAFF
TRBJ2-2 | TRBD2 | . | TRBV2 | TGTGCCAGCAGAGACACAGCGGGGGGGCGGAGCGGGGAGCTGTTTTTT | CASRDTAGGRSGELFF
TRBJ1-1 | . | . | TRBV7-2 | TGTGCCAGCAGACCCACAGGCTACACTGAAGCTTTCTTT | CASRPTGYTEAFF
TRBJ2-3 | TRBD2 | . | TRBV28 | TGTGCCAGCAGTTCCGCCCTAGCGGGGTTCAAAGATACGCAGTATTTT | CASSSALAGFKDTQYF
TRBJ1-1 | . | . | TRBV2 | TGTGCCAGCAGTGCGGACAGAAACACTGAAGCTTTCTTT | CASSADRNTEAFF
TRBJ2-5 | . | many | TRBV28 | TGTGCCAGCAGTTTAATCGGGACTCAAGAGACCCAGTACTTC | CASSLIGTQETQYF
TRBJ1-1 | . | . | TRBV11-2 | TGTGCCAGCAGCCCATGGGGCCTTGACACTGAAGCTTTCTTT | CASSPWGLDTEAFF
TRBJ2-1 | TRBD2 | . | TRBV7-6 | TGTGCCAGCAGCGGCATCGGCGGGGGAGGTAATGAGCAGTTCTTC | CASSGIGGGGNEQFF
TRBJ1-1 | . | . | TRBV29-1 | TGCAGCGTAGGGAGAAGGCTACGGAACACTGAAGCTTTCTTT | CSVGRRLRNTEAFF
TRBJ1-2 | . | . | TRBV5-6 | TGTGCCAGCAGCTTGTTTCAGGGGACGAACTATGGCTACACCTTC | CASSLFQGTNYGYTF
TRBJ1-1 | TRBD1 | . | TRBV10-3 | TGTGCCACGAGGGGACAGGTAGAAGCTTTCTTT | CATRGQVEAFF
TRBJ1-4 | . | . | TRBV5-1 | TGCGCCAGCAGCTTGGGGAATGAAAAACTGTTTTTT | CASSLGNEKLFF
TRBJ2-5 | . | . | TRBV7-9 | TGTGCCAGCAGCTACCCAGGGACACAAGAGACCCAGTACTTC | CASSYPGTQETQYF
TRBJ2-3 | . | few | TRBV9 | TGTGCCAGCAGCTCGGACTTAGCAGATACGCAGTATTTT | CASSSDLADTQYF
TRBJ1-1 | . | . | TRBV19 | TGTGCCAGTAGGATTTCGGGACTGAACACTGAAGCTTTCTTT | CASRISGLNTEAFF
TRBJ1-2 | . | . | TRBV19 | TGTGCCAGTAGCGGTAACAACAACTATGGCTACACCTTC | CASSGNNNYGYTF
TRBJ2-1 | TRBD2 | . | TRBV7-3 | TGTGCCAGCAGCTTAAGCGGGGGAGACAATGAGCAGTTCTTC | CASSLSGGDNEQFF
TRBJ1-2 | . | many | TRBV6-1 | TGTGCCAGCAGTGAATCGGGACTGGACAATAACTATGGCTACACCTTC | CASSESGLDNNYGYTF
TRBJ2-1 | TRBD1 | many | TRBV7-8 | TGTGCCAGCAGCCTCAACAGGGGCGGTGAGCAGTTCTTC | CASSLNRGGEQFF
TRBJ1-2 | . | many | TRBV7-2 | TGTGCCAGCAGCTTAGAGGGGTCCCACTATGGCTACACCTTC | CASSLEGSHYGYTF
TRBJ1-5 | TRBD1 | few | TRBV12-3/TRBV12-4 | TGTGCCAGCAGGACCGACAGGGGACTTCAGCCCCAGCATTTT | CASRTDRGLQPQHF
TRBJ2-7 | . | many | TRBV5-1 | TGCGCCAGCTGGGACACGACCTACGAGCAGTACTTC | CASWDTTYEQYF
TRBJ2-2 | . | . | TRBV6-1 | TGTGCCAGCATGTGGGACGTTGTCACCGGGGAGCTGTTTTTT | CASMWDVVTGELFF
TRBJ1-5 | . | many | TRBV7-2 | TGTGCCAGCAGCTTAGATTTCAATCAGCCCCAGCATTTT | CASSLDFNQPQHF
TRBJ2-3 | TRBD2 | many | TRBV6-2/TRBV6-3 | TGTGCCAGCAGCCTCCACAGCTTACCGGGACTAGCCACAGATACGCAGTATTTT | CASSLHSLPGLATDTQYF
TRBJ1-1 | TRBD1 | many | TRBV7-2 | TGTGCCAGCACCAAGGGACAGGTGTTCATGAACACTGAAGCTTTCTTT | CASTKGQVFMNTEAFF
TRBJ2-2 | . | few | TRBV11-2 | TGTGCCAGCAGCTTAGGGACCCTTTACACCGGGGAGCTGTTTTTT | CASSLGTLYTGELFF
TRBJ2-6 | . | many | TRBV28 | TGTGCCAGCCTAGGGGGATATGGGGCCAACGTCCTGACTTTC | CASLGGYGANVLTF
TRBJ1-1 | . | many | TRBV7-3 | TGTGCCAGCAGCTCCGGCGGGAACACTGAAGCTTTCTTT | CASSSGGNTEAFF
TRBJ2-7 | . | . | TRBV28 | TGTGCTCTGGGAAACAAGCCCTACGAGCAGTACTTC | CALGNKPYEQYF
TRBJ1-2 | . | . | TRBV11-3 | TGTGCCAGCAGCTTAGGCAGAGTCGTTTCCTATGGCTACACCTTC | CASSLGRVVSYGYTF
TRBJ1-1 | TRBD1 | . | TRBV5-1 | TGCGCCAGCAGCCCCCGACAGGGCCCTACCACTGAAGCTTTCTTT | CASSPRQGPTTEAFF
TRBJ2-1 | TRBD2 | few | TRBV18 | TGTGCCAGCTCCCGACTAGCGGGACCTGGGAATGAGCAGTTCTTC | CASSRLAGPGNEQFF
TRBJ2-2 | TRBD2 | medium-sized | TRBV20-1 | TGCAGTGCTAGAAGCGGGGGGGATCCCGGGGAGCTGTTTTTT | CSARSGGDPGELFF
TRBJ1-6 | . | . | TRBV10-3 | TGTGCCATCAGTGAGTCGAGCGATTCACCCCTCCACTTT | CAISESSDSPLHF
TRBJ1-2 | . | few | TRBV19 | TGTGCCAGTAGGACCTGGGAGTCTGGTGGCTACACCTTC | CASRTWESGGYTF
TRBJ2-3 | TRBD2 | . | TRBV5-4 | TGTGCCAGCTTTCCCGGGACTAGCGGAACAGATACGCAGTATTTT | CASFPGTSGTDTQYF
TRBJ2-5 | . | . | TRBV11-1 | TGTGCCAGCAGCCTACGGTTAGGGGCACGAGAAACCCAGTACTTC | CASSLRLGARETQYF
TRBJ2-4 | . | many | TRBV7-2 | TGTGCCAGCAGCCCTCTTACCCTGGCCAAAAACATTCAGTACTTC | CASSPLTLAKNIQYF
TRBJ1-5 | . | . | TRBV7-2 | TGTGCCAGCAGCTTAACAGCTGAATTCAATCAGCCCCAGCATTTT | CASSLTAEFNQPQHF
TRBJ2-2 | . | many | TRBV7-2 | TGTGCCAGCAGCACGGCTGGCGGCGCGAACACCGGGGAGCTGTTTTTT | CASSTAGGANTGELFF
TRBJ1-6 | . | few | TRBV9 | TGTGCCAGCAGCCCAACAGGTGCGGTCGGTAATTCACCCCTCCACTTT | CASSPTGAVGNSPLHF